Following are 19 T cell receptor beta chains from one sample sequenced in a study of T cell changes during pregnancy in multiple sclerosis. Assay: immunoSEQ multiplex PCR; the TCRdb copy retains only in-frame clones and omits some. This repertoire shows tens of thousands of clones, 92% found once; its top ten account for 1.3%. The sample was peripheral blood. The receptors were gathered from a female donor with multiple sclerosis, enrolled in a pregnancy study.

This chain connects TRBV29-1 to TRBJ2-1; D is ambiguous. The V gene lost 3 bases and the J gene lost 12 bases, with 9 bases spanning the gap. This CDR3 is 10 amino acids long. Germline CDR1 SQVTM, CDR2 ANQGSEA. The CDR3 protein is CSVDTVRQFF. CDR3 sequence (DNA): TGCAGCGTTGATACTGTAAGGCAGTTCTTC.

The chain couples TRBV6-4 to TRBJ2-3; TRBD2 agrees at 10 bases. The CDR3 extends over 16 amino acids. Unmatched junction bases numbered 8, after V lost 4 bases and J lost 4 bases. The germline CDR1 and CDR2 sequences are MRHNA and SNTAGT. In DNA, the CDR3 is TGTGCCAGCAGTGGATCTAGCGGGAGCGGGGCAGATACGCAGTATTTT. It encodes CASSGSSGSGADTQYF.

The CDR3 nucleotides read TGTGCCAGTCGGGCATTGATCACAGATACGCAGTATTTT. Its protein is CASRALITDTQYF. The rearrangement joins TRBV19 to TRBJ2-3, with D hard to call. Germline V gene lookup returns CDR1 LNHDA and CDR2 SQIVND (reference sequence). V lost 8 bases, J lost 2 bases, and 11 bases lay in between. This CDR3 is built from 13 residues.

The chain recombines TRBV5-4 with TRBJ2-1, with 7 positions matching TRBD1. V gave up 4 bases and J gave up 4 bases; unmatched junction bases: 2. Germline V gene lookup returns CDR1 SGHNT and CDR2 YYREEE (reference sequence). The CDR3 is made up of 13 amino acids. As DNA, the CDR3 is TGTGCCAGCAGCCTGGGACAGTACAATGAGCAGTTCTTC. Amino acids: CASSLGQYNEQFF.

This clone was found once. CDR3 sequence: CSVRTGTGGYEQYF. CDR3 in DNA: TGCAGCGTGCGGACCGGGACAGGGGGCTACGAGCAGTACTTC. The chain employs TRBV29-1 and TRBJ2-7; TRBD1 agrees at 11 bases. The CDR3 extends over 14 amino acids. V was pared by 6 bases and J by 3 bases, with 7 bases of the junction left unmatched. Germline V CDR1 and CDR2: SQVTM, ANQGSEA.

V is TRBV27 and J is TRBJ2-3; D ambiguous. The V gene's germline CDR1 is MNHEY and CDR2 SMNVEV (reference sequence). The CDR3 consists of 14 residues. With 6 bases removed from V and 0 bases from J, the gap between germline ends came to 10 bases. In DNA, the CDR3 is TGTGCCAGCAGCTTGGGGTTAAGCACAGATACGCAGTATTTT. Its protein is CASSLGLSTDTQYF.

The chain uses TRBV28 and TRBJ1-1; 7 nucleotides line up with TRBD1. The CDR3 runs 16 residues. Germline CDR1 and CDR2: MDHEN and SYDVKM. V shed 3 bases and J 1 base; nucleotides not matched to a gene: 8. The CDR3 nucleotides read TGTGCCAGCAGTTTGCCAAGTGACAGGGCGAACACTGAAGCTTTCTTT. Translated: CASSLPSDRANTEAFF.

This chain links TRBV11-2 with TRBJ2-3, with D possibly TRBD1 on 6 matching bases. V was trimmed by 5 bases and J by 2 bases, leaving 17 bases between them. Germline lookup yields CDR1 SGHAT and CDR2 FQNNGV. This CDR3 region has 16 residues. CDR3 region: CASSSEGDHNTDTQYF. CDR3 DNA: TGTGCCAGCAGCAGCGAGGGGGACCATAACACAGATACGCAGTATTTT.

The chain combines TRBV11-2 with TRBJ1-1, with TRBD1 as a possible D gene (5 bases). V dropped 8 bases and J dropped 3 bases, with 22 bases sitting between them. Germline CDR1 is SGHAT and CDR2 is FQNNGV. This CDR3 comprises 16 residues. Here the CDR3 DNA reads TGTGCCAGCTCCACTCTAGGCGTGGTAGGGGACACTGAAGCTTTCTTT. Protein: CASSTLGVVGDTEAFF.

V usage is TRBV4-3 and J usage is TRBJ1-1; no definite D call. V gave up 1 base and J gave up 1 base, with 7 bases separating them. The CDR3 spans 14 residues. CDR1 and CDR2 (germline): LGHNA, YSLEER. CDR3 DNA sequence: TGCGCCAGCAGCCAAGGGGAGAGGAACACTGAAGCTTTCTTT. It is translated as CASSQGERNTEAFF.

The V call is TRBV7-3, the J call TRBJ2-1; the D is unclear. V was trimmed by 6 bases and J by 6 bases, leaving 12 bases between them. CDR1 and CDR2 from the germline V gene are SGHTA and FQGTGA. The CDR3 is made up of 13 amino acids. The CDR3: CASRLGSPNEQFF. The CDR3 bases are TGTGCCAGCAGGCTAGGATCCCCCAATGAGCAGTTCTTC.

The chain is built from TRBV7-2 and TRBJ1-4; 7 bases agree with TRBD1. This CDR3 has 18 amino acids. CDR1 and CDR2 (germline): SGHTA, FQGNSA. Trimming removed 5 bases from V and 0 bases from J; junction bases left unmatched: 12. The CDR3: CASSKQGGGPSTNEKLFF. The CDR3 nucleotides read TGTGCCAGCAGCAAGCAGGGGGGAGGGCCGTCAACTAATGAAAAACTGTTTTTT.

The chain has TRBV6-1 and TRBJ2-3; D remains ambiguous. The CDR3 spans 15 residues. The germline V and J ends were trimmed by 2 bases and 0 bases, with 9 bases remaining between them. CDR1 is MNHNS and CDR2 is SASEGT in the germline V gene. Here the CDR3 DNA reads TGTGCCAGCAGTGAATTGGTGCCCAGCACAGATACGCAGTATTTT. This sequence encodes CASSELVPSTDTQYF.

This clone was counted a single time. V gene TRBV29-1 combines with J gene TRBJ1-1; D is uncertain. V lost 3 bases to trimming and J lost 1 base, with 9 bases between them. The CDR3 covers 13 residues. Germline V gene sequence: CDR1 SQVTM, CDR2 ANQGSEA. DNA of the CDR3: TGCAGCGTTGAGCTGCAGGAGAACACTGAAGCTTTCTTT. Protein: CSVELQENTEAFF.

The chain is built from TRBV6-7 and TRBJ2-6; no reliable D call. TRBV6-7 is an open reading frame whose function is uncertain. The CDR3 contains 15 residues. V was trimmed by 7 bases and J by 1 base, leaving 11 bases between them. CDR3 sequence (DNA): TGTGCCAGCATTGGAAGGGCATCTGGGGCCAACGTCCTGACTTTC. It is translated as CASIGRASGANVLTF.

CDR3 region: CASSFMGGANQPQHF. CDR3 in DNA: TGTGCCAGCAGCTTTATGGGGGGCGCTAATCAGCCCCAGCATTTT. The genes are TRBV7-9 and TRBJ1-5, with a possible D match to TRBD1 (6 bases). The CDR3 spans 15 residues. V shed 3 bases and J shed 4 bases, with 13 bases lying between them. CDR1 and CDR2 (germline): SEHNR, FQNEAQ (reference sequence).

The CDR3 loop reads CASSIAGSWQFF. The CDR3 coding sequence is TGTGCCAGTAGTATAGCAGGAAGTTGGCAGTTCTTC. The gene calls are TRBV19 and TRBJ2-1; no clear D gene. V was shortened by 1 base and J by 12 bases, with 10 bases between the two germline ends. This CDR3 has 12 residues. The germline gives CDR1 LNHDA, CDR2 SQIVND (reference sequence).

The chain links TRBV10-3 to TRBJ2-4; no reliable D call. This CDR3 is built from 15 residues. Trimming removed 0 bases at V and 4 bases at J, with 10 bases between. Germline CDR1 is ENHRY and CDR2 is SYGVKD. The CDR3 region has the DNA TGTGCCATCAGTGAGTCGTTGGCAGAAAAAAACATTCAGTACTTC. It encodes CAISESLAEKNIQYF.

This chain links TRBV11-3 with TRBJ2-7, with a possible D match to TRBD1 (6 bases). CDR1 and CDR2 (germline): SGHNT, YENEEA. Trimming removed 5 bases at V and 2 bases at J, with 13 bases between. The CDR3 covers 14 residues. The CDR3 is CASSPRTAPYEQYF. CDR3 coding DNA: TGTGCCAGCAGCCCCCGGACAGCCCCCTACGAGCAGTACTTC.